These 25 T cell receptor beta chains share one sample of origin, sequenced in a study of CD8 T cells in Susac syndrome. Reverse transcription of about 0.5 to 1 ug RNA was performed with random hexamers. TCRdb analysed the immunoSEQ multiplex PCR reads with MiXCR anew, one entry per CDR3 protein. The sample consists of a few hundred thousand distinct CDR3 sequences, around 93% of them appearing once. The sequencing sample was made of CD4+ T cells from PBMCs. The receptor source for this set is a human donor with multiple sclerosis.

The J gene is TRBJ1-1, the V gene TRBV12-3 or TRBV12-4; 8 bases match TRBD1. CDR3 length: 13 amino acids. V dropped 5 bases and J dropped 10; count of bases not matched to a gene: 9. CDR3 sequence (DNA): TGTGCCAGCAGTACACGACAGGGGACAGGAGCTTTCTTT. It is translated as CASSTRQGTGAFF.

The rearrangement links TRBV7-6 to TRBJ2-3; TRBD2 matches 12 bases. There are 14 residues in the CDR3. Trimming at V came to 5 bases and at J to 11 bases, leaving 8 bases not matched to a gene. Per germline, CDR1 SGHVS and CDR2 FNYEAQ. In DNA form, the CDR3 reads TGTGCCAGCAGCCCCCGGACTAGCGGGACACTGCAGTATTTT. Translated, it gives CASSPRTSGTLQYF.

This clonotype was counted a single time. The rearrangement uses TRBV25-1 and TRBJ1-5; 8 bases line up with TRBD1. CDR3 length equals 15 residues. In germline, CDR1 is MGHDK, CDR2 SYGVNS. J lost 3 bases, V lost 3 bases, and 4 bases had no gene match. CDR3 nucleotides: TGTGCCAGCAGTGATGGGACAGGTAACAATCAGCCCCAGCATTTT. Translating it yields CASSDGTGNNQPQHF.

Here the CDR3 DNA reads TGTGCCAGTAGTCTGAGGCGGCAGACTACCCAGGAGACCCAGTACTTC. The encoded protein is CASSLRRQTTQETQYF. V gene TRBV19 combines with J gene TRBJ2-5; TRBD2 is a possible D gene (5 bases). The germline V gene encodes CDR1 LNHDA and CDR2 SQIVND (reference sequence). The CDR3 runs to 16 residues. Trimming removed 5 bases at V and 5 bases at J, with 21 bases between.

The V call is TRBV15, the J call TRBJ1-4, with 8 bases fitting TRBD1. This CDR3 region has 15 residues. Germline V CDR1 and CDR2: LNHNV, YYDKDF (reference sequence). Unmatched junction bases numbered 4, after V lost 3 bases and J lost 4 bases. The CDR3 DNA reads TGTGCCACCAGCAGCCAGGGGGCAGGTAATGAAAAACTGTTTTTT. Protein product: CATSSQGAGNEKLFF. The complete variable domain, with remaining parts taken from reference TRBV15 and TRBJ1-4, reads DAMVIQNPRYQVTQFGKPVTLSCSQTLNHNVMYWYQQKSSQAPKLLFHYYDKDFNNEADTPDNFQSRRPNTSFCFLDIRSPGLGDTAMYLCATSSQGAGNEKLFFGSGTQLSVL.

The table lists this clonotype with a count of one. This chain connects TRBV23-1 to TRBJ1-5, with 10 bases identical to TRBD1. TRBV23-1 carries the ORF label, with uncertain function. The CDR3 has 18 residues. V trimming: 6 bases; J trimming: 1 base; junction bases outside the gene matches: 12. CDR3 coding DNA: TGCGCCAGCAGAAGGGGACAGGGGAATCCTTCAAGCAATCAGCCCCAGCATTTT. Protein product: CASRRGQGNPSSNQPQHF.

The chain joins TRBV3-1 to TRBJ1-5; no reliable D call. This CDR3 has 15 amino acids. V lost 3 bases and J lost 3, with 12 bases in between. The germline gives CDR1 LGHDT, CDR2 YNNKEL (reference sequence). The CDR3 here is CASSHLPQNNQPQHF. CDR3 sequence (DNA): TGTGCCAGCAGCCACCTCCCGCAGAACAATCAGCCCCAGCATTTT.

This chain connects TRBV9 to TRBJ1-2; D remains ambiguous. The germline V gene has CDR1 SGDLS and CDR2 YYNGEE. Trimming took 4 bases from V and 4 from J, leaving 14 bases between them. This CDR3 is 14 amino acids long. The CDR3 DNA follows: TGTGCCAGCAGCCCAAACGGACTCCCCTATGGCTACACCTTC. Its protein is CASSPNGLPYGYTF.

The chain carries TRBV7-8 and TRBJ2-5; 8 bases map to TRBD1. Unmatched junction bases numbered 5, after V lost 4 bases and J lost 1 base. Per germline, CDR1 SGHVS and CDR2 FQNEAQ. The length of the CDR3 is 15 residues. The CDR3: CASSSGQGSQETQYF. CDR3 DNA sequence: TGTGCCAGCAGCTCTGGACAGGGATCCCAAGAGACCCAGTACTTC.

The chain links TRBV11-3 to TRBJ2-4, with D possibly being TRBD1 (6 bases). The CDR3 is made up of 15 amino acids. The germline gives CDR1 SGHNT, CDR2 YENEEA. V was trimmed by 7 bases and J by 0 bases, leaving 13 bases between them. This chain's CDR3 is CASTDRRLAKNIQYF. DNA for the CDR3: TGTGCCAGCACCGACAGGAGACTAGCCAAAAACATTCAGTACTTC.

The chain joins TRBV6-1 to TRBJ2-2, with unresolved D. CDR3 size: 18 residues. The germline V gene encodes CDR1 MNHNS and CDR2 SASEGT. Trimming stripped 7 bases from V and 0 bases from J, with 21 bases between. CDR3 loop: CASTLPPLDGANTGELFF. The CDR3 region has the DNA TGTGCCAGCACCTTACCCCCTTTGGACGGTGCGAACACCGGGGAGCTGTTTTTT.

The V and J genes are TRBV10-3 and TRBJ1-2; a possible D gene is TRBD1 (6 bases). The CDR3 totals 14 residues. Germline V lookup: CDR1 ENHRY, CDR2 SYGVKD. Trimming removed 3 bases at V and 8 bases at J, with 16 bases between. CDR3 sequence: CAISDVLRGTGYTF. In nucleotides, the CDR3 is TGTGCCATCAGTGACGTCCTCAGGGGAACGGGCTACACCTTC.

CDR3 nucleotide sequence: TGTGCCAGCAGTGAAAACCAGCTCCAAGAGACCCAGTACTTC. This codes for CASSENQLQETQYF. This chain joins TRBV6-1 and TRBJ2-5; D gene uncertain. CDR3 size: 14 residues. The germline V gene has CDR1 MNHNS and CDR2 SASEGT. V lost 2 bases to trimming and J lost 1 base, with 8 bases between them.

The gene calls are TRBV29-1 and TRBJ1-3; maybe TRBD1 (6 bases). Germline CDR1 reads SQVTM; CDR2 reads ANQGSEA. The CDR3 has 16 amino acids. With 4 bases removed from V and 0 bases from J, the gap between germline ends came to 16 bases. The chain's CDR3 is CSVGRGPPSSGNTIYF. CDR3 in DNA: TGCAGCGTTGGGCGGGGGCCGCCCAGCTCTGGAAACACCATATATTTT.

The V and J genes are TRBV20-1 and TRBJ1-1, with TRBD1 identical over 7 bases. Looked up from germline, CDR1 is DFQATT and CDR2 is SNEGSKA (reference sequence). J lost 7 bases, V lost 5 bases, and 10 bases had no gene match. This CDR3 is 13 amino acids long. The CDR3 region is CSASRTGQGEAFF. The CDR3, as DNA: TGCAGTGCTTCCCGGACAGGCCAGGGTGAAGCTTTCTTT.

The chain recombines TRBV7-9 with TRBJ2-5, with D possibly matching TRBD1 (7 bases). This CDR3 is 15 amino acids long. CDR1 and CDR2 (germline): SEHNR, FQNEAQ (reference sequence). V lost 1 base and J 5 bases, leaving 14 bases between the germline ends. The CDR3 loop reads CASSLVETGRETQYF. For the CDR3, the DNA is TGTGCCAGCAGCTTAGTGGAGACAGGGAGGGAGACCCAGTACTTC.

The chain joins TRBV29-1 to TRBJ1-3; tentative D call: TRBD1 (5 bases). Trimming removed 4 bases from V and 0 bases from J, with 13 bases in between. This CDR3 has 15 amino acids. Germline V gives CDR1 SQVTM, CDR2 ANQGSEA. Here the CDR3 DNA reads TGCAGCGTTGTGGGGGATCTAAGCTCTGGAAACACCATATATTTT. Residues: CSVVGDLSSGNTIYF.

The J gene is TRBJ2-6, the V gene TRBV7-8; D gene ambiguous. The CDR3 spans 18 residues. The germline CDR1 and CDR2 sequences are SGHVS and FQNEAQ. The ends were cut back, 0 bases at V and 0 bases at J, with 12 bases in the middle. The DNA for the CDR3 is TGTGCCAGCAGCTTAGCTGCCAGTCGAGCCTCTGGGGCCAACGTCCTGACTTTC. This gives the protein CASSLAASRASGANVLTF.

The sample holds one count of this clonotype. The genes are TRBV23-1 and TRBJ1-5; 7 nucleotides match TRBD1. TRBV23-1 counts as an open reading frame of uncertain function. J was trimmed by 6 bases and V by 2 bases; bases with no gene match: 4. The CDR3 contains 14 residues. The chain's CDR3 is CASSQRGQGQPQHF. DNA of the CDR3: TGCGCCAGCAGTCAAAGGGGGCAGGGTCAGCCCCAGCATTTT.

The chain joins TRBV5-1 to TRBJ2-5, with 9 bases aligning to TRBD1. This CDR3 has 14 amino acids. CDR1 SGHRS and CDR2 YFSETQ come from the germline V gene. Trimming at V came to 3 bases and at J to 9 bases, leaving 9 bases not matched to a gene. Here the CDR3 reads CASSSPGQGGAQYF. The CDR3 DNA follows: TGCGCCAGCAGCTCGCCGGGACAGGGAGGCGCCCAGTACTTC.

This chain uses TRBV7-3 with TRBJ1-6; tentatively, D is TRBD1 (6 bases). The CDR3 spans 15 residues. The germline V gene encodes CDR1 SGHTA and CDR2 FQGTGA. Trimming took off 4 bases at V and 9 bases at J, with 16 bases between the two ends. This CDR3 reads CASSSTGFIGSPLHF. The CDR3 DNA follows: TGTGCCAGCAGCTCCACAGGGTTTATTGGTTCACCCCTCCACTTT.

The table lists this clonotype with a few counts. The chain has TRBV7-2 and TRBJ1-1, with no clear D. Germline-derived CDR1 and CDR2 are SGHTA and FQGNSA. The germline V and J ends were trimmed by 2 bases and 2 bases, with 6 bases remaining between them. The CDR3 runs 13 residues. The CDR3 here is CASSLWGNTEAFF. Written as DNA, the CDR3 is TGTGCCAGCAGCTTATGGGGAAACACTGAAGCTTTCTTT. The full variable domain, in which reference TRBV7-2 and TRBJ1-1 provide the parts outside the CDR3, is GAGVSQSPSNKVTEKGKDVELRCDPISGHTALYWYRQSLGQGLEFLIYFQGNSAPDKSGLPSDRFSAERTGGSVSTLTIQRTQQEDSAVYLCASSLWGNTEAFFGQGTRLTVV.

This chain uses TRBV11-3 with TRBJ2-1; D ambiguous. Germline V gene lookup returns CDR1 SGHNT and CDR2 YENEEA. The CDR3 sequence is 15 residues long. V was pared by 5 bases and J by 0 bases, with 11 bases between. This CDR3 is CASSRLQSSYNEQFF. DNA of the CDR3: TGTGCCAGCAGCCGATTACAGAGCTCCTACAATGAGCAGTTCTTC.

CDR3 protein: CSAKGGIYGYTF. The CDR3 bases are TGCAGTGCTAAAGGGGGCATCTATGGCTACACCTTC. V and J are TRBV20-1 and TRBJ1-2; 7 positions match TRBD1. This CDR3 has 12 amino acids. Germline trimming cut 4 bases from V and 4 bases from J; bases unmatched to any gene: 3. Germline loops: CDR1 DFQATT, CDR2 SNEGSKA (reference sequence).

The rearrangement uses TRBV3-1 and TRBJ2-1, with 15 bases that match TRBD2. The CDR3 consists of 22 residues. CDR1 is LGHDT, CDR2 YNNKEL, per germline (reference sequence). The trim removed 4 bases at V and 8 bases at J, leaving 24 bases unmatched. The CDR3 coding sequence is TGTGCCAGCAGCCTTCACGGACTAGCGGGAGGGGGAGTGGGCAGAGGTTTGGATGAGCAGTTCTTC. Protein: CASSLHGLAGGGVGRGLDEQFF.